This T cell receptor (beta chain) derives from a study of cytomegalovirus exposure and HLA in healthy donors. On the study more broadly: Earlier, some 180 million T cells were analyzed, and 95 million to 140 million unique TCR beta sequences were found among them.

The primer mix had 60 Vbeta and 13 Jbeta primers. Authors' analysis steps: An analysis that came later counted tens of millions of unique TCR beta chains, around 12 million shared. The method was immunoSEQ multiplex PCR; TCRdb's version includes in-frame clones alone and lacks a portion of them. Clone size and the V and J calls come from that table; the DNA yielded D and trimming. The sample holds around 140,000 clones; around 9.7% are singletons and the top ten take under 2%. Germline V gives CDR1 SGDLS, CDR2 YYNGEE. With 0 bases removed from V and 10 bases from J, the gap between germline ends came to 7 bases. The CDR3 has 12 amino acids. General study findings and limits: Several V segments, TRBV6-2 and TRBV6-3 among them, could not be told apart and were dropped. A later analysis found TCR association rates differed by HLA locus, highest for DRB1 and lowest for HLA-C.

This clone was observed a few times. Its antigen remains unknown. Sequencing was done on a sample of PBMCs. This clonotype was sampled from a man aged 45-65 years in good health and CMV-seronegative. The chain couples TRBV9 to TRBJ1-4; no definite D call. As DNA, the CDR3 is TGTGCCAGCAGCGTAGTTAACGGAAAACTGTTTTTT. Residues: CASSVVNGKLFF.